The entry that follows covers one T cell receptor beta chain sequence. The antigen remains unidentified. The sample originates from a study of T cell responses to AZD1222 COVID-19 vaccine. Second-dose intervals of approximately 4 or approximately 12 weeks were pooled. Trimming cost V 5 bases and J 7 bases, with 16 bases left between them. The CDR3 is made up of 15 amino acids. CDR1 and CDR2 from the germline V gene are SGHDT and YYEEEE. Overall study findings and caveats: Just a handful of AZD1222 recipients were seropositive at baseline. Increases in Spike-specific TCR breadth and depth were seen after two AZD1222 doses.

Clones were sequenced by immunoSEQ multiplex PCR, and TCRdb holds only the in-frame ones, with some missing. The table lists approximately 110,000 clones, nearly 90% of them singletons. Here the sequenced sample was peripheral blood, taken 28 days after the second AZD1222 dose. The rearrangement joins TRBV5-6 to TRBJ1-6; D uncertain. The clonotype originates from an adult who received the AZD1222 COVID-19 vaccine. The CDR3 bases are TGTGCCAGCAGGGGCTTGACAAATTGGAATTCACCCCTCCACTTT. Encoded protein: CASRGLTNWNSPLHF.